These 10 T cell receptor beta chains came from one sample sequenced in a study of OX40 agonist ivuxolimab in advanced cancers. Sequencing was performed with immunoSEQ multiplex PCR; in TCRdb, only in-frame clones are kept and a portion is missing. This sample carries 30,000 to 40,000 clones, approximately 90% of them seen once, and the ten largest clones take roughly 0.51%. Material: CD4+ or CD8+ T cells sorted from blood, obtained in a trial of the OX40 agonist ivuxolimab. These receptors were collected from an adult with an advanced solid tumor such as melanoma, head and neck, liver or kidney cancer.

This clone has only one observation. This chain joins TRBV18 and TRBJ2-1, with D possibly being TRBD2 (5 bases). Trimming pared 0 bases from V and 4 bases from J, leaving 13 bases between. This CDR3 is 16 amino acids long. Germline CDR1 reads KGHSH; CDR2 reads LQKENI. The CDR3 is CASSPPYLEDYNEQFF. The CDR3 nucleotides are TGTGCCAGCTCACCACCCTACCTGGAGGATTACAATGAGCAGTTCTTC.

V gene TRBV4-3 combines with J gene TRBJ2-2; TRBD1 matches 9 bases. J lost 5 bases, V lost 4 bases, and 5 bases had no gene match. Germline V gives CDR1 LGHNA, CDR2 YSLEER. CDR3 length: 15 amino acids. CDR3 sequence: CASSRRTGETGELFF. DNA of the CDR3: TGCGCCAGCAGCCGACGGACAGGGGAGACCGGGGAGCTGTTTTTT.

The chain combines TRBV2 with TRBJ2-3; a possible D gene is TRBD1 (5 bases). The CDR3 loop spans 16 amino acids. Germline assignment: CDR1 SNHLY and CDR2 FYNNEI. V was trimmed by 4 bases and J by 2 bases, leaving 16 bases between them. This chain's CDR3 is CASSAWGRAATDTQYF. In nucleotides, the CDR3 is TGTGCCAGCAGTGCATGGGGCCGAGCCGCCACAGATACGCAGTATTTT. The full variable domain, its missing parts supplied by reference TRBV2 and TRBJ2-3, is EPEVTQTPSHQVTQMGQEVILRCVPISNHLYFYWYRQILGQKVEFLVSFYNNEISEKSEIFDDQFSVERPDGSNFTLKIRSTKLEDSAMYFCASSAWGRAATDTQYFGPGTRLTVL.

V is TRBV4-2 and J is TRBJ1-1, with TRBD1 identical over 7 bases. CDR1 LGHNA and CDR2 YNFKEQ come from the germline V gene. The trim removed 1 base at V and 1 base at J, leaving 9 bases unmatched. The CDR3 sequence is 17 residues long. For the CDR3, the DNA is TGTGCCAGCAGCCAAGGAGGGTCAGGGGGGAGGAACACTGAAGCTTTCTTT. Translating gives CASSQGGSGGRNTEAFF.

The J gene is TRBJ1-5, the V gene TRBV5-6, with D unresolved. V dropped 1 base and J dropped 0 bases, with 5 bases sitting between them. The CDR3 is 14 amino acids. The germline V gene has CDR1 SGHDT and CDR2 YYEEEE. CDR3 sequence: CASSLYRSNQPQHF. CDR3 sequence (DNA): TGTGCCAGCAGCTTGTACCGTAGCAATCAGCCCCAGCATTTT.

The chain is built from TRBV4-3 and TRBJ2-6; 9 nucleotides agree with TRBD1. The V gene's germline CDR1 is LGHNA and CDR2 YSLEER. The CDR3 totals 18 residues. Losses at the gene ends were 0 bases for V and 4 bases for J; bases not matched to a gene: 7. The CDR3 DNA is TGCGCCAGCAGCCAAGACGCACAGGGGGCACGAGGGGCCAACGTCCTGACTTTC. As protein: CASSQDAQGARGANVLTF.

This clone has just one count. The chain employs TRBV10-3 and TRBJ1-4, with a weak D call TRBD1 (6 bases). The CDR3 contains 14 residues. Germline CDR1 and CDR2: ENHRY and SYGVKD. Deletions cut 5 bases from V and 3 bases from J, with 10 bases between. CDR3 residues: CAISTTGSNEKLFF. The CDR3 DNA reads TGTGCCATCAGTACGACAGGTTCTAATGAAAAACTGTTTTTT.

This rearrangement joins TRBV10-2 to TRBJ2-5, with D possibly being TRBD1 (6 bases). The CDR3 contains 13 residues. Trimming removed 4 bases at V and 5 bases at J, with 11 bases between. Looked up from germline, CDR1 is WSHSY and CDR2 is SAAADI. The CDR3 DNA reads TGCGCCAGCAGTGGAGGGGGAAGGGAGACCCAGTACTTC. Translating it yields CASSGGGRETQYF.

The count of this clone is one. The genes are TRBV5-1 and TRBJ2-5; D may match TRBD1 or TRBD2 (5 bases each). From germline, CDR1 is SGHRS and CDR2 YFSETQ. The V end was cut by 3 bases, the J end by 2 bases, with 8 bases between. The CDR3 has 13 residues. Here the CDR3 DNA reads TGCGCCAGCAGCTCATGGGGGCAAGAGACCCAGTACTTC. Translating it yields CASSSWGQETQYF.

As regards this clone: At the DNA level, this CDR3 is encoded by other sequences in the same sample as well. This rearrangement joins TRBV6-1 to TRBJ1-5, with D possibly being TRBD1 (5 bases). The CDR3 extends over 15 amino acids. Trimming took 6 bases from V and 0 from J, leaving 12 bases between them. The germline CDR1 and CDR2 sequences are MNHNS and SASEGT. CDR3 bases: TGTGCCAGCAGCCCCGGGGGATATAGCAATCAGCCCCAGCATTTT. Its protein is CASSPGGYSNQPQHF.